This T cell receptor (beta chain) comes out of a study of shared clonotypes between healthy human individuals. Authors' processing steps: ImmunoSEQ yielded junction-only sequences lacking quality scores, so filtering differed. Clones were sequenced by immunoSEQ multiplex PCR, and TCRdb holds only the in-frame ones, with some missing. That table furnishes V, J and clone size, whereas the DNA furnished D and trimming. The sample shows 500,000 to 550,000 clones, 95% to 96% of them seen only once. Germline V lookup: CDR1 MDHEN, CDR2 SYDVKM. The J segment lost 4 bases and the V segment lost 5 bases, leaving 9 bases of the junction unmatched. The CDR3 sequence is 16 residues long.

Sequenced material: naive CD4+ T cells sorted from blood. Subset in this sample: CD45RA+ positively selected. The source is a woman aged 25 to 39 in good health. J is TRBJ2-5 and V is TRBV28; 11 bases align to TRBD1. CDR3 in DNA: TGTGCCAGCAGTGGGCGGACAGGGGGCTCTCTAGAGACCCAGTACTTC. Encoded protein: CASSGRTGGSLETQYF.